One and the same sample provided the 25 T cell receptor beta chains below, sequenced in a study of cytomegalovirus exposure and HLA in healthy donors (dated by TCRdb to between 2016 and 2019). Receptor amplification or capture employed the immunoSEQ multiplex PCR assay. A mixture of 60 forward primers for TCR Vbeta segments and 13 reverse primers for TCR Jbeta segments was used in the multiplex PCR. As stored in TCRdb, this immuneACCESS dataset retains in-frame rearrangements with V and J assigned. A fraction of the clones does not appear; measured against another copy, unresolved V genes explain less than half of the discrepancy, and the remainder lacks a known reason. Here the sample has over 100,000 clones; 85% to 90% occur a single time. Clones ranked in the top ten supply under 6.5% of the sample. The specimen sequenced was PBMCs. The receptors derive from a woman in her twenties or thirties in good health and CMV-seronegative.

The gene calls are TRBV28 and TRBJ1-2, with 9 positions matching TRBD1. V lost 5 bases, J lost 8 bases, and 6 bases stayed unmatched. CDR3 length equals 13 residues. Per germline, CDR1 MDHEN and CDR2 SYDVKM. CDR3 bases: TGTGCCAGCAGTCAGGGACAGGGCAAAGGCTACACCTTC. Translating gives CASSQGQGKGYTF.

The chain employs TRBV5-1 and TRBJ1-2; D not certain. Trimming removed 5 bases from V and 3 bases from J, with 23 bases in between. The CDR3 sequence is 17 residues long. From germline, CDR1 is SGHRS and CDR2 YFSETQ. The CDR3 nucleotides read TGCGCCAGCAGTTTTGGCCTCCCCTCTCCAGAGGACTATGGCTACACCTTC. Its translation is CASSFGLPSPEDYGYTF.

The gene calls are TRBV2 and TRBJ1-2, with 7 bases identical to TRBD1. V gave up 7 bases and J gave up 4 bases; unmatched junction bases: 6. The CDR3 is 13 amino acids. The germline V gene encodes CDR1 SNHLY and CDR2 FYNNEI. CDR3 coding DNA: TGTGCCAGCAAAAGGCAGGGGGTCTATGGCTACACCTTC. Translating gives CASKRQGVYGYTF. Based on the CDR3 plus reference TRBV2 and TRBJ1-2, the full variable domain is EPEVTQTPSHQVTQMGQEVILRCVPISNHLYFYWYRQILGQKVEFLVSFYNNEISEKSEIFDDQFSVERPDGSNFTLKIRSTKLEDSAMYFCASKRQGVYGYTFGSGTRLTVV.

This clone was counted only a few times. The rearrangement joins TRBV2 to TRBJ1-1; D unclear. This CDR3 is 13 amino acids long. Germline loops: CDR1 SNHLY, CDR2 FYNNEI. Trimming shortened V by 10 bases and J by 1 base, and 13 bases separated the two germline ends. CDR3 residues: CATKSLENTEAFF. In DNA, the CDR3 is TGTGCCACCAAGAGTTTAGAGAACACTGAAGCTTTCTTT.

The chain employs TRBV28 and TRBJ1-1; 7 bases are a match to TRBD1. Germline CDR1 is MDHEN and CDR2 is SYDVKM. Losses at the gene ends were 6 bases for V and 0 bases for J; bases not matched to a gene: 13. This CDR3 is 17 amino acids long. The CDR3 loop reads CASSLNSQGIMNTEAFF. The CDR3 DNA reads TGTGCCAGCAGCCTTAACTCACAGGGGATCATGAACACTGAAGCTTTCTTT.

This chain joins TRBV7-2 and TRBJ1-2; D perhaps matches TRBD1 (5 bases). Deletions cut 4 bases from V and 4 bases from J, with 16 bases between. The CDR3 is 15 amino acids. Germline V CDR1 and CDR2: SGHTA, FQGNSA. This CDR3 is CASSSPSGRSYGYTF. CDR3 in DNA: TGTGCCAGCAGCTCCCCGTCAGGGCGCAGCTATGGCTACACCTTC.

The chain carries TRBV10-3 and TRBJ1-3, with no clear D. The V and J ends lost 0 bases and 7 bases respectively, with 4 bases between them. This CDR3 is built from 12 residues. CDR1 ENHRY and CDR2 SYGVKD come from the germline V gene. CDR3 in DNA: TGTGCCATCAGTGAGTCGAGTAACACCATATATTTT. Its translation: CAISESSNTIYF.

The rearrangement joins TRBV5-4 to TRBJ2-3; 16 nucleotides agree with TRBD2. The V gene end was trimmed by 4 bases and the J gene end by 6 bases; junction bases not matched to a gene: 11. Germline V lookup: CDR1 SGHNT, CDR2 YYREEE (reference sequence). This CDR3 spans 18 amino acids. The CDR3 nucleotides are TGTGCCAGCAGCCTACATCCGGGACTAGCGGGGGGGTCGGATACGCAGTATTTT. Amino acid sequence: CASSLHPGLAGGSDTQYF.

This sequence joins TRBV7-2 and TRBJ2-5, with 7 bases matching TRBD1. This CDR3 has 14 amino acids. V shed 1 base, J shed 7 bases, and the junction held 6 bases outside the gene matches. Germline CDR1 SGHTA, CDR2 FQGNSA. CDR3 DNA sequence: TGTGCCAGCAGCTTAGGAGACAGGGTGGGGACCCAGTACTTC. It encodes CASSLGDRVGTQYF.

The CDR3 spells CASSITGGLAGIYNEQFF. CDR3 in DNA: TGTGCCAGTAGTATAACTGGCGGACTAGCGGGAATCTACAATGAGCAGTTCTTC. The genes are TRBV19 and TRBJ2-1; TRBD2 aligns across 12 bases. Germline V gene sequence: CDR1 LNHDA, CDR2 SQIVND (reference sequence). Trimming cost V 2 bases and J 3 bases; bases outside gene matches: 8. This CDR3 has 18 residues.

The chain couples TRBV28 to TRBJ1-1, with unresolved D. Trimming removed 3 bases at V and 0 bases at J, with 11 bases between. This CDR3 region has 15 residues. Germline V gene lookup returns CDR1 MDHEN and CDR2 SYDVKM. CDR3 DNA: TGTGCCAGCAGTTTTTATCGGACTTTGAACACTGAAGCTTTCTTT. It is translated as CASSFYRTLNTEAFF.

J is TRBJ2-5 and V is TRBV10-2; D is unclear. The ends were cut back, 2 bases at V and 7 bases at J, with 11 bases in the middle. The CDR3 sequence is 13 residues long. CDR1 is WSHSY and CDR2 is SAAADI in the germline V gene. The DNA of the CDR3 is TGCGCCAGCAGTGAGGCGGTACCTGGGACCCAGTACTTC. Its translation: CASSEAVPGTQYF.

This sequence joins TRBV7-2 and TRBJ2-3; 9 bases match TRBD2. This CDR3 contains 15 residues. J lost 5 bases, V lost 4 bases, and 7 bases had no gene match. Germline-derived CDR1 and CDR2 are SGHTA and FQGNSA. CDR3 nucleotides: TGTGCCAGCAGCTCCATAGCGGGGGCCGGAGATACGCAGTATTTT. Its translation is CASSSIAGAGDTQYF.

This chain uses TRBV6-5 with TRBJ1-1, with D unclear. Germline CDR1 reads MNHEY; CDR2 reads SVGAGI. The CDR3 is 15 amino acids. The V end lost 2 bases, the J end lost 1 base, and 11 bases lay between the germline ends. The CDR3 loop reads CASSYTVSGNTEAFF. The CDR3 coding sequence is TGTGCCAGCAGTTACACCGTCTCAGGGAACACTGAAGCTTTCTTT.

Only a few counts were recorded for this clone. The V and J genes are TRBV28 and TRBJ2-3; weak D call: TRBD1 (6 bases). Trimming removed 6 bases at V and 2 bases at J, with 15 bases between. CDR1 is MDHEN, CDR2 SYDVKM, per germline. The CDR3 loop spans 15 amino acids. CDR3 DNA: TGTGCCAGCAGCCCGGACAGATCCTACACAGATACGCAGTATTTT. Translation: CASSPDRSYTDTQYF.

The chain has TRBV9 and TRBJ1-2, with D perhaps TRBD1 (6 bases). CDR3 size: 15 residues. CDR1 is SGDLS, CDR2 YYNGEE, per germline. V gave up 1 base and J gave up 7 bases, with 17 bases separating them. The CDR3 region is CASSVRTVGFPGYTF. DNA of the CDR3: TGTGCCAGCAGCGTACGGACAGTCGGGTTTCCTGGCTACACCTTC.

The chain links TRBV4-1 to TRBJ1-2; 7 nucleotides agree with TRBD1. CDR1 is MGHRA, CDR2 YSYEKL, per germline. The J segment lost 5 bases and the V segment lost 1 base, leaving 10 bases of the junction unmatched. This CDR3 region has 16 residues. CDR3 nucleotide sequence: TGCGCCAGCAGCCAAGTTAGAACAGGGGACGGTTATGGCTACACCTTC. Its protein product is CASSQVRTGDGYGYTF.

V gene TRBV2 combines with J gene TRBJ2-3; 7 positions agree with TRBD1. The CDR3 has 13 amino acids. Germline assignment: CDR1 SNHLY and CDR2 FYNNEI. Trimming cost V 6 bases and J 4 bases; bases outside gene matches: 4. In nucleotides, the CDR3 is TGTGCCAGCAGCGGGGACAGCCCAGATACGCAGTATTTT. Its translation is CASSGDSPDTQYF.

The rearrangement links TRBV10-3 to TRBJ2-5; possibly TRBD2 for D (5 bases). CDR1 and CDR2 (germline): ENHRY, SYGVKD. V lost 7 bases and J lost 5, with 17 bases in between. This CDR3 has 14 amino acids. CDR3 region: CAINSLGERETQYF. In DNA, the CDR3 is TGTGCCATCAACAGCCTTGGGGAGCGGGAGACCCAGTACTTC.

This clone was counted between two and nine times. The V gene is TRBV7-8, the J gene TRBJ2-5, with 8 bases lining up with TRBD1. CDR1 and CDR2 (germline): SGHVS, FQNEAQ. J was trimmed by 5 bases and V by 5 bases; bases with no gene match: 13. CDR3 length: 16 amino acids. The CDR3 coding sequence is TGTGCCAGCAGCAAGGCGGAGGGCAGGGGGCGTGAGACCCAGTACTTC. It translates to CASSKAEGRGRETQYF.

The rearrangement joins TRBV5-1 to TRBJ2-5; the match to TRBD2 covers 13 bases. This CDR3 has 16 residues. V trimming: 3 bases; J trimming: 9 bases; junction bases outside the gene matches: 11. Germline V gene sequence: CDR1 SGHRS, CDR2 YFSETQ. As DNA, the CDR3 is TGCGCCAGCAGCTGGTCCGGGACTAGCGGGAATTACGCCCAGTACTTC. Amino acids: CASSWSGTSGNYAQYF.

The chain combines TRBV5-1 with TRBJ2-7; possible D gene TRBD2, 7 bases. The CDR3 runs 15 residues. Germline loops: CDR1 SGHRS, CDR2 YFSETQ. V was pared by 4 bases and J by 3 bases, with 17 bases between. CDR3 sequence reads: CASSLVEGGDYEQYF. The CDR3 bases are TGCGCCAGCAGCCTCGTTGAGGGGGGGGACTACGAGCAGTACTTC.

The chain recombines TRBV5-4 with TRBJ1-2; D remains unclear. The CDR3 has 13 amino acids. Germline V gene data show CDR1 as SGHNT and CDR2 as YYREEE (reference sequence). With 5 bases removed from V and 4 bases from J, the gap between germline ends came to 12 bases. The CDR3 nucleotides are TGTGCCAGCAGTCTGAGGGTAGGCTATGGCTACACCTTC. It encodes CASSLRVGYGYTF. Combining the CDR3 with reference TRBV5-4 and TRBJ1-2 gives the whole variable domain ETGVTQSPTHLIKTRGQQVTLRCSSQSGHNTVSWYQQALGQGPQFIFQYYREEENGRGNFPPRFSGLQFPNYSSELNVNALELDDSALYLCASSLRVGYGYTFGSGTRLTVV.

The CDR3 bases are TGTGCCAACTTTCAGCGGCCAGATACGCAGTATTTT. This sequence encodes CANFQRPDTQYF. The chain links TRBV21-1 to TRBJ2-3; the table's D gene call, TRBD2, was not cross checked with the DNA. TRBV21-1 is assigned pseudogene status. The CDR3 covers 12 residues.

V and J are TRBV6-4 and TRBJ1-3; D gene unclear. This CDR3 spans 13 amino acids. Per germline, CDR1 MRHNA and CDR2 SNTAGT. V was cut by 6 bases and J by 4 bases, with 10 bases left in between. CDR3 residues: CASRGAGGNTIYF. In DNA form, the CDR3 reads TGTGCCAGCAGAGGTGCCGGGGGAAACACCATATATTTT.